This is a list of T cell receptor beta chains from one sample in a study of blood T cell repertoires in COVID-19. Sequenced by immunoSEQ multiplex PCR; TCRdb stores in-frame clones only, minus some. Of about 64,000 clones listed, about nine tenths are singletons. Sequenced input: peripheral blood. The receptors derive from a woman of 80 years or more with active COVID-19. Both conserved end residues are trimmed from each CDR3.

V gene,CDR3 protein
TRBV29-1,SVVQGARETQY
TRBV20-1,SASGGRETQY
TRBV7-8,ASSLAPGMNYGYT
TRBV5-4,ASSLGTGGELF
TRBV3-1/TRBV3-2,ASSYGTRDTEAF
TRBV19,ASSILAGGDNEQF
TRBV11-2,ASSLDYSTRGGYT
TRBV5-1,ASSLTGGGSQPQH
TRBV28,ASSTDSNSGNTIY
TRBV5-8,ASSFGGKSTEAF
TRBV7-8,ASSMRRTGPYEQY
TRBV12-3/TRBV12-4,ASGGLANEQF
TRBV24-1,ATSDFPGQGAISNNEQF
TRBV5-1,ASSLAELNYGYT
TRBV4-1,ASSQSPGLAGADTQY
TRBV28,ASSFTAGGHSYNEQF
TRBV30,AWNRVGKGEQY